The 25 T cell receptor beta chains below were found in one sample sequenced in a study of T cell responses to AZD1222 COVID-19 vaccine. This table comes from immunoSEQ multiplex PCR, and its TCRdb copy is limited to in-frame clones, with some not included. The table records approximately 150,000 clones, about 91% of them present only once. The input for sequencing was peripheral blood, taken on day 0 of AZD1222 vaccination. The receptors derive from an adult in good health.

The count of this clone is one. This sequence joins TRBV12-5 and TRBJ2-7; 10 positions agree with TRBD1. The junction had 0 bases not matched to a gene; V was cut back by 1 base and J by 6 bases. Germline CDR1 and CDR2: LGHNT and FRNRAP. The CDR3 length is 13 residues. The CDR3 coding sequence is TGTGCTAGTGGTTTGGGGACAGGGGGCGAGCAGTACTTC. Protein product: CASGLGTGGEQYF.

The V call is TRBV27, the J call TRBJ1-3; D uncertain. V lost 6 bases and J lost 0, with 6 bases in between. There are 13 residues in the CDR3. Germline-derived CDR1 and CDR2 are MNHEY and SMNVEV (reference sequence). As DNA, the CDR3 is TGTGCCAGCAGAACTCACTCTGGAAACACCATATATTTT. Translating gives CASRTHSGNTIYF.

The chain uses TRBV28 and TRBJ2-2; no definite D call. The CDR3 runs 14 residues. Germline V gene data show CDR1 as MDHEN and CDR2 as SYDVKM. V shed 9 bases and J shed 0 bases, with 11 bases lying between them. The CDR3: CASLSSANTGELFF. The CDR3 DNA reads TGTGCCAGTCTTTCCAGCGCGAACACCGGGGAGCTGTTTTTT.

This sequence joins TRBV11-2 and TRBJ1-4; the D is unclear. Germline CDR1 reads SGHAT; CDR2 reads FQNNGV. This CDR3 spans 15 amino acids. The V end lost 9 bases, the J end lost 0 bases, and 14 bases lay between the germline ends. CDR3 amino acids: CARIQNTATNEKLFF. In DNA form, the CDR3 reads TGTGCCAGGATACAGAACACGGCAACTAATGAAAAACTGTTTTTT.

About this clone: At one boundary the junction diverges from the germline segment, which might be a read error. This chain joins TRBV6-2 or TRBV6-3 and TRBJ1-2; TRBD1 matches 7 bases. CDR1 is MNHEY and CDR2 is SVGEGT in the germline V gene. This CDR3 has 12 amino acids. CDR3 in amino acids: CASSPGPGTEFF. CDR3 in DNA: TGTGCCAGCAGCCCGGGACCCGGGACAGAGTTTTTC.

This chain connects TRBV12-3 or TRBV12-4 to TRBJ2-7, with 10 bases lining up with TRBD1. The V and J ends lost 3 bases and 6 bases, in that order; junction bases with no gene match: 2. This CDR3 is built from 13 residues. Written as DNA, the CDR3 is TGTGCCAGCAGTTTTCGGGACAGGGGCGAGCAGTACTTC. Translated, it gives CASSFRDRGEQYF.

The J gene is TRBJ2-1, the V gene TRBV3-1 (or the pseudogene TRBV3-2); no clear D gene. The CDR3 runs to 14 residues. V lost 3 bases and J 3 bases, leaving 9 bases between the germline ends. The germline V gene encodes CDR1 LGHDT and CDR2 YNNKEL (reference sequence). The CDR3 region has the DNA TGTGCCAGCAGCCACGGGTCCATCTACAATGAGCAGTTCTTC. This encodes CASSHGSIYNEQFF.

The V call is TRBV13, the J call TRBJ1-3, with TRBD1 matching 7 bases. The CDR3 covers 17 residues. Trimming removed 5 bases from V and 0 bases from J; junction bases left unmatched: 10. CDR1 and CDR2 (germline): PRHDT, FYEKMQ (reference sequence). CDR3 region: CASSPRARGTSGNTIYF. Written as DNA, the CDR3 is TGTGCCAGCAGCCCAAGGGCCAGGGGGACCTCTGGAAACACCATATATTTT. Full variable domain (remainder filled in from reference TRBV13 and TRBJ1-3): AAGVIQSPRHLIKEKRETATLKCYPIPRHDTVYWYQQGPGQDPQFLISFYEKMQSDKGSIPDRFSAQQFSDYHSELNMSSLELGDSALYFCASSPRARGTSGNTIYFGEGSWLTVV.

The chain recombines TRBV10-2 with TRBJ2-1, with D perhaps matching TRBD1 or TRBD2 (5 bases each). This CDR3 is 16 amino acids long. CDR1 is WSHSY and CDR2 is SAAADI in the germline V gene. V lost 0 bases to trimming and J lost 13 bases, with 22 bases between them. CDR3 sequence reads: CASSESRDMGVLFQFF. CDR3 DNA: TGCGCCAGCAGTGAGTCAAGGGATATGGGGGTATTGTTCCAGTTCTTC.

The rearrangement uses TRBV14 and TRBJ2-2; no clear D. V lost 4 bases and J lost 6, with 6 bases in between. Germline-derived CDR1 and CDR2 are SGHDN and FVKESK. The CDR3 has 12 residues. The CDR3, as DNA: TGTGCCAGCAGCCTCCATGCCGGGGAGCTGTTTTTT. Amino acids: CASSLHAGELFF.

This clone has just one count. The CDR3 protein is CASSLLGLAILNEQFF. The CDR3 DNA sequence: TGTGCCAGCAGCCTCTTAGGGCTAGCGATCCTCAATGAGCAGTTCTTC. The chain has TRBV7-8 and TRBJ2-1; weak D call: TRBD2 (6 bases). CDR1 and CDR2 (germline): SGHVS, FQNEAQ. This CDR3 region has 16 residues. Trimming took off 5 bases at V and 6 bases at J, with 20 bases between the two ends.

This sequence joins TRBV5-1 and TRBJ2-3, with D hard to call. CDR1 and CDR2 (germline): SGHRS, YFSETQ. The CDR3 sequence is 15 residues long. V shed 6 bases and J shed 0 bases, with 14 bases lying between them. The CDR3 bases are TGCGCCAGCACCCAAGGCGGTTCTAGCACAGATACGCAGTATTTT. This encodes CASTQGGSSTDTQYF.

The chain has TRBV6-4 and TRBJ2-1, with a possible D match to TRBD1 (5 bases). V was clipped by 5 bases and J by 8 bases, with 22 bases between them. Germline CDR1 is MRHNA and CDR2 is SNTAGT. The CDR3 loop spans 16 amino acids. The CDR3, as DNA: TGTGCCAGCAGTCTCACTCACGAGACAGCTCTCGATGAGCAGTTCTTC. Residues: CASSLTHETALDEQFF.

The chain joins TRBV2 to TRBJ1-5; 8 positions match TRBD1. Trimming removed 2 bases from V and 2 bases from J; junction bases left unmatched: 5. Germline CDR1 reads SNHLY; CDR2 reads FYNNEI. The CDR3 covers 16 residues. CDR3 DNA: TGTGCCAGCAGTGAACGGACAGGGAATGGCAATCAGCCCCAGCATTTT. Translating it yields CASSERTGNGNQPQHF.

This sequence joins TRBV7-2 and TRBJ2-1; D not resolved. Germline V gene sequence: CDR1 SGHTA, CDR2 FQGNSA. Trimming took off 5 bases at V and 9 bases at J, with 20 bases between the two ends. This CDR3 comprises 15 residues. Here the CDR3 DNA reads TGTGCCAGCAGCCAGACGCAACCGGGTTGGAGTGAGCAGTTCTTC. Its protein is CASSQTQPGWSEQFF.

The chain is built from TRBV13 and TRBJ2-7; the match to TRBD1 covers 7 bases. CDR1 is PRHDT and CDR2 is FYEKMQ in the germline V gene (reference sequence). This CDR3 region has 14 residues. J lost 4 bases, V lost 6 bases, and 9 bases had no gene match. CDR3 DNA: TGTGCCAGCAGACAACAGGGGACGGGTTACGAGCAGTACTTC. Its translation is CASRQQGTGYEQYF.

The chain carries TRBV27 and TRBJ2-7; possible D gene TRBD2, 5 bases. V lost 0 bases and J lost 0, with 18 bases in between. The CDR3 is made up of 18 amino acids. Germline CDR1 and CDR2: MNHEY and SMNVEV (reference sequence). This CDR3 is CASSLSIMSGLRSYEQYF. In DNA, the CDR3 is TGTGCCAGCAGTTTATCGATAATGAGCGGATTACGCTCCTACGAGCAGTACTTC.

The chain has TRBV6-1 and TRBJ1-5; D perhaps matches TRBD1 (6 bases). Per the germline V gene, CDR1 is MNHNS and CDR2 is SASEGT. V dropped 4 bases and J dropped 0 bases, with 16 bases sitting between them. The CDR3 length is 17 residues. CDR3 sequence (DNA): TGTGCCAGCAGTGTACCTCCGGGGGGCTTTAGCAATCAGCCCCAGCATTTT. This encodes CASSVPPGGFSNQPQHF.

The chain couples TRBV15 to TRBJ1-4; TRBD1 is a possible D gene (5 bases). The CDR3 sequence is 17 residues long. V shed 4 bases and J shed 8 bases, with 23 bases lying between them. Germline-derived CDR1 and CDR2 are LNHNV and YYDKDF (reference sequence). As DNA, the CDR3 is TGTGCCACCAGCATTCCCATTAATGGGGACTTAAAGGAAAAACTGTTTTTT. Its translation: CATSIPINGDLKEKLFF.

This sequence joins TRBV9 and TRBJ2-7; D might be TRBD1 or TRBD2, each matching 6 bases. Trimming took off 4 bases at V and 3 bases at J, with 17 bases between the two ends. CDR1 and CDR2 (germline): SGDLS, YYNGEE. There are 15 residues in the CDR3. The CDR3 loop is CASSPTTGAGYEQYF. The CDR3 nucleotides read TGTGCCAGCAGCCCCACGACAGGAGCGGGCTACGAGCAGTACTTC.

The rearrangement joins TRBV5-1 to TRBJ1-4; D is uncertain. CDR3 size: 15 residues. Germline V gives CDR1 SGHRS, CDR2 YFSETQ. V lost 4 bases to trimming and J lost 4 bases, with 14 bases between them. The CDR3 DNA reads TGCGCCAGCAGCCTAAGGACGGGTAATAATGAAAAACTGTTTTTT. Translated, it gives CASSLRTGNNEKLFF. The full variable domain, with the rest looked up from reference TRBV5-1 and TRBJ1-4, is KAGVTQTPRYLIKTRGQQVTLSCSPISGHRSVSWYQQTPGQGLQFLFEYFSETQRNKGNFPGRFSGRQFSNSRSEMNVSTLELGDSALYLCASSLRTGNNEKLFFGSGTQLSVL.

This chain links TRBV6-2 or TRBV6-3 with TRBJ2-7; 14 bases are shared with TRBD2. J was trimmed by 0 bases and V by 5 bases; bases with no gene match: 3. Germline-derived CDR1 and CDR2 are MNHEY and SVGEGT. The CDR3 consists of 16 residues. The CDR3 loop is CASSLGTSGSSYEQYF. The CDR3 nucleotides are TGTGCCAGCAGTCTAGGGACTAGCGGGAGCTCCTACGAGCAGTACTTC.

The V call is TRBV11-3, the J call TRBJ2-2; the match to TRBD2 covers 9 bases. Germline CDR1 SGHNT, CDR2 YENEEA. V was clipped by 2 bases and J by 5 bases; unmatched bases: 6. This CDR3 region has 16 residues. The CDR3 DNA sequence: TGTGCCAGCAGCTTAATGAGCGGGAGGCAAACCGGGGAGCTGTTTTTT. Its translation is CASSLMSGRQTGELFF.

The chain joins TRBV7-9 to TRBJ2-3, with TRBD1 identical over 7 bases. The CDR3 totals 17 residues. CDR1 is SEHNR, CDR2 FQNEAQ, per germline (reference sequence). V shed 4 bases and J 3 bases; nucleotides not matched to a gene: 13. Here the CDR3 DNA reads TGTGCCAGCAGCTCGGATACGACAGGGTCTGGAACAGATACGCAGTATTTT. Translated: CASSSDTTGSGTDTQYF.

The CDR3 loop reads CASSLMAKRGSPLHF. CDR3 nucleotides: TGTGCCAGCAGCTTAATGGCGAAAAGGGGATCACCCCTCCACTTT. The rearrangement uses TRBV11-2 and TRBJ1-6; tentatively, D is TRBD1 (5 bases). Germline V gene lookup returns CDR1 SGHAT and CDR2 FQNNGV. V lost 2 bases and J 10 bases, leaving 15 bases between the germline ends. CDR3 size: 15 residues.